This T cell receptor (beta chain) was recorded in a study of CD8+CD57+ T cells in acquired aplastic anemia. Genomic DNA, serving as template, underwent TCR beta VDJ and CDR3 profiling. TCRdb itself ran the reads through MiXCR, one entry per CDR3 protein. The data hold 150,000 to 200,000 distinct CDR3 sequences, with around 60% observed a single time. This clonotype was observed many times. The germline CDR1 and CDR2 sequences are SGHVS and FQNEAQ. CDR3 length: 14 residues. Trimming shortened V by 1 base and J by 3 bases, and 10 bases separated the two germline ends. The sample consisted of sorted CD4+, CD8+, or CD8+CD57+ T cells (not recorded which) from PBMCs. The clonotype comes from a human donor in good health. This rearrangement joins TRBV7-8 to TRBJ2-7; maybe TRBD2 (6 bases). In nucleotides, the CDR3 is TGTGCCAGCAGCTTAGGGGAGGCAGGCTACGAGCAGTACTTC. This codes for CASSLGEAGYEQYF.